These 29 T cell receptor beta chains were sequenced from one sample in a study of T cells in Graves' hyperthyroidism and ophthalmopathy. Amplified regions were TCR beta CDR3 sequences from RNA transcripts. A first-round RT-PCR of the TCR CDR3 used the HTBI primer set. One entry per CDR3 protein, called by TCRdb with MiXCR from the multiplex PCR reads. Seen here are some 600,000 distinct CDR3 sequences, roughly 46% observed once, and the top ten hold just under 8.5%. Sequencing was performed on peripheral blood or thyroid tissue (not recorded which). The source of these receptors is a woman between 18 and 29 years old with Graves' hyperthyroidism.

This clonotype was seen more than once but under ten times. The chain couples TRBV7-9 to TRBJ2-2, with D uncertain. V dropped 5 bases and J dropped 4 bases, with 11 bases sitting between them. The germline gives CDR1 SEHNR, CDR2 FQNEAQ (reference sequence). The CDR3 has 14 amino acids. The CDR3 sequence is CASSGPPPTGELFF. The CDR3 coding sequence is TGTGCCAGCAGCGGACCCCCGCCCACCGGGGAGCTGTTTTTT.

This clonotype appeared a few times. V and J are TRBV14 and TRBJ2-7, with TRBD1 matching 9 bases. V dropped 8 bases and J dropped 0; count of bases not matched to a gene: 5. The length of the CDR3 is 14 residues. CDR1 is SGHDN and CDR2 is FVKESK in the germline V gene. CDR3 protein: CASRGTGSSYEQYF. The CDR3 DNA reads as TGTGCCAGCCGAGGGACAGGGAGCTCCTACGAGCAGTACTTC.

This chain uses TRBV20-1 with TRBJ2-5, with 8 bases lining up with TRBD1. CDR3 size: 13 residues. Germline V gives CDR1 DFQATT, CDR2 SNEGSKA (reference sequence). The J segment lost 5 bases and the V segment lost 5 bases, leaving 7 bases of the junction unmatched. The DNA for the CDR3 is TGCAGTGCTCCGACAGGGGACTGGGAGACCCAGTACTTC. It translates to CSAPTGDWETQYF.

This chain uses TRBV12-3 or TRBV12-4 with TRBJ1-2, with a weak D call TRBD1 (5 bases). V was pared by 6 bases and J by 4 bases, with 15 bases between. The CDR3 runs 14 residues. CDR3 in amino acids: CASRSALRGYGYTF. The CDR3 DNA follows: TGTGCCAGCAGATCGGCCCTGAGGGGCTATGGCTACACCTTC.

The rearrangement joins TRBV29-1 to TRBJ1-6; D might be TRBD1 (5 bases). Deletions cut 7 bases from V and 9 bases from J, with 13 bases between. Per germline, CDR1 SQVTM and CDR2 ANQGSEA. CDR3 length equals 12 residues. CDR3 sequence reads: CSAQSGSSPLHF. For the CDR3, the DNA is TGCAGCGCCCAATCAGGGAGTTCACCCCTCCACTTT.

This clonotype has only one observation. This chain links TRBV11-2 with TRBJ1-5; TRBD1 aligns across 9 bases. Germline CDR1 and CDR2: SGHAT and FQNNGV. After removal of 5 bases from V and 3 bases from J, the junction contained 5 bases not matched to a gene. This CDR3 is built from 15 residues. For the CDR3, the DNA is TGTGCCAGCAGCCGTGGGACAGGGAACAATCAGCCCCAGCATTTT. Translated, it gives CASSRGTGNNQPQHF.

This clonotype was observed a few times. The DNA of the CDR3 is TGCAGTGCCACTCTTCCCGGCACAGATACGCAGTATTTT. It yields the protein CSATLPGTDTQYF. The genes are TRBV20-1 and TRBJ2-3; no definite D call. The length of the CDR3 is 13 residues. Trimming took 6 bases from V and 1 from J, leaving 11 bases between them. CDR1 is DFQATT and CDR2 is SNEGSKA in the germline V gene (reference sequence).

This clonotype was seen a handful of times. The rearrangement joins TRBV19 to TRBJ1-6; a weak D match, TRBD1 (5 bases). Germline V gives CDR1 LNHDA, CDR2 SQIVND (reference sequence). V lost 9 bases and J lost 5, with 20 bases in between. The CDR3 is made up of 16 amino acids. For the CDR3, the DNA is TGTGCCAGCCACAAGAGGACCTTGGGGGATAATTCACCCCTCCACTTT. Its protein is CASHKRTLGDNSPLHF.

The chain uses TRBV7-9 and TRBJ1-3, with a weak D call TRBD1 (5 bases). Germline assignment: CDR1 SEHNR and CDR2 FQNEAQ (reference sequence). The CDR3 has 15 amino acids. Between the trimmed V and J ends, which lost 4 bases and 0 bases, there was a span of 10 bases. The CDR3 loop is CASSSGRGSGNTIYF. DNA of the CDR3: TGTGCCAGCAGCTCCGGGAGGGGCTCTGGAAACACCATATATTTT.

V usage is TRBV15 and J usage is TRBJ2-6; D unresolved. In germline, CDR1 is LNHNV, CDR2 YYDKDF (reference sequence). This CDR3 region has 16 residues. With 3 bases removed from V and 2 bases from J, the gap between germline ends came to 11 bases. This CDR3 reads CATSSEIGTGANVLTF. In DNA, the CDR3 is TGTGCCACCAGCAGTGAAATTGGCACTGGGGCCAACGTCCTGACTTTC.

The chain couples TRBV29-1 to TRBJ2-5, with 11 bases that match TRBD1. V was clipped by 8 bases and J by 4 bases; unmatched bases: 6. Germline CDR1 SQVTM, CDR2 ANQGSEA. The CDR3 runs to 13 residues. Here the CDR3 reads CSISGTGGETQYF. In DNA, the CDR3 is TGCAGCATATCCGGGACAGGGGGAGAGACCCAGTACTTC.

This clonotype was detected a few times. The chain links TRBV5-1 to TRBJ2-2, with unresolved D. Germline loops: CDR1 SGHRS, CDR2 YFSETQ. This CDR3 has 15 amino acids. V lost 4 bases, J lost 0 bases, and 10 bases lay in between. The CDR3 region is CASSLPVTNTGELFF. In nucleotides, the CDR3 is TGCGCCAGCAGCCTCCCGGTAACGAACACCGGGGAGCTGTTTTTT.

The chain has TRBV24-1 and TRBJ2-7; D is tentatively TRBD1 or TRBD2 (5 bases each). Germline CDR1 and CDR2: KGHDR and SFDVKD. V was shortened by 0 bases and J by 2 bases, with 7 bases between the two germline ends. CDR3 size: 14 residues. In DNA, the CDR3 is TGTGCCACCAGTGATTTGAGGGACCCCTACGAGCAGTACTTC. Its protein product is CATSDLRDPYEQYF.

This chain uses TRBV2 with TRBJ1-1; D is unclear. The CDR3 covers 15 residues. V was clipped by 6 bases and J by 4 bases, with 18 bases between them. Looked up from germline, CDR1 is SNHLY and CDR2 is FYNNEI. CDR3 DNA sequence: TGTGCCAGCAGGGACGGGATGGGCACCTTCACTGAAGCTTTCTTT. It encodes CASRDGMGTFTEAFF.

This clonotype was seen once. V is TRBV4-1 and J is TRBJ2-7; 9 bases line up with TRBD1. This CDR3 is built from 14 residues. From germline, CDR1 is MGHRA and CDR2 YSYEKL. V lost 4 bases, J lost 6 bases, and 7 bases stayed unmatched. As DNA, the CDR3 is TGCGCCAGCAGCCGACAGGGGGGGAGCGGCGAGCAGTACTTC. Its translation is CASSRQGGSGEQYF.

The V call is TRBV7-2, the J call TRBJ2-3, with 7 positions matching TRBD2. Looked up from germline, CDR1 is SGHTA and CDR2 is FQGNSA. Trimming cost V 5 bases and J 3 bases; bases outside gene matches: 5. This CDR3 has 14 residues. Here the CDR3 DNA reads TGTGCCAGCAGCATTAGACTAGCTACAGATACGCAGTATTTT. Translated: CASSIRLATDTQYF.

The chain couples TRBV20-1 to TRBJ2-5; 8 nucleotides line up with TRBD1. CDR3 length equals 13 residues. CDR1 and CDR2 (germline): DFQATT, SNEGSKA (reference sequence). J was trimmed by 5 bases and V by 5 bases; bases with no gene match: 7. The CDR3 is CSAGQGGFETQYF. The CDR3, as DNA: TGCAGTGCTGGACAGGGAGGCTTCGAGACCCAGTACTTC.

The V call is TRBV19, the J call TRBJ1-4, with unresolved D. CDR1 is LNHDA, CDR2 SQIVND, per germline (reference sequence). The ends were cut back, 9 bases at V and 6 bases at J, with 20 bases in the middle. The CDR3 loop spans 15 amino acids. CDR3 region: CASRTFDGRDEKLFF. Here the CDR3 DNA reads TGTGCCAGCAGGACCTTCGACGGGAGAGATGAAAAACTGTTTTTT.

This clonotype came up many times. The chain carries TRBV7-9 and TRBJ1-1, with D uncertain. The CDR3 has 12 amino acids. Looked up from germline, CDR1 is SEHNR and CDR2 is FQNEAQ (reference sequence). V was pared by 5 bases and J by 7 bases, with 11 bases between. The CDR3 nucleotides read TGTGCCAGCAGCCCCCCCGGCCTTGAAGCTTTCTTT. This translates into CASSPPGLEAFF.

Comments on this clonotype: The junction departs from the called germline gene at one end, perhaps through a read error. CDR3 DNA: TGTGACAGTAGCGGACGGAATAGTGGGACTGAAGCTTTCTTT. Amino acids: CDSSGRNSGTEAFF. J is TRBJ1-1 and V is TRBV19; no clear D gene. The CDR3 length is 14 residues. Germline CDR1 LNHDA, CDR2 SQIVND (reference sequence). The full variable domain, with the rest looked up from reference TRBV19 and TRBJ1-1, is DGGITQSPKYLFRKEGQNVTLSCEQNLNHDAMYWYRQDPGQGLRLIYYSQIVNDFQKGDIAEGYSVSREKKESFPLTVTSAQKNPTAFYLCDSSGRNSGTEAFFGQGTRLTVV.

The chain recombines TRBV11-1 with TRBJ1-1, with D hard to call. CDR3 length equals 14 residues. V lost 2 bases to trimming and J lost 0 bases, with 7 bases between them. The germline V gene encodes CDR1 SGHAT and CDR2 FQDESV (reference sequence). For the CDR3, the DNA is TGTGCCAGCAGCTTAAGGGAGGTGAACACTGAAGCTTTCTTT. This translates into CASSLREVNTEAFF.

This clonotype was seen only a few times. The chain carries TRBV25-1 and TRBJ1-2, with a weak D call TRBD1 (5 bases). This CDR3 contains 15 residues. The ends were cut back, 5 bases at V and 4 bases at J, with 17 bases in the middle. Germline-derived CDR1 and CDR2 are MGHDK and SYGVNS. This CDR3 is CASSPWDALTYGYTF. In nucleotides, the CDR3 is TGTGCCAGCAGTCCTTGGGACGCCCTCACCTATGGCTACACCTTC.

This clonotype was counted ten times or more. The chain couples TRBV7-9 to TRBJ1-6; the D gene is possibly TRBD1 (5 bases). Germline V gene data show CDR1 as SEHNR and CDR2 as FQNEAQ (reference sequence). Trimming stripped 6 bases from V and 14 bases from J, with 14 bases between. The length of the CDR3 is 12 residues. Here the CDR3 reads CASRRGIGALHF. CDR3 DNA sequence: TGTGCCAGCAGGCGGGGGATCGGGGCCCTCCACTTT. The full variable domain, its missing parts supplied by reference TRBV7-9 and TRBJ1-6, is DTGVSQNPRHKITKRGQNVTFRCDPISEHNRLYWYRQTLGQGPEFLTYFQNEAQLEKSRLLSDRFSAERPKGSFSTLEIQRTEQGDSAMYLCASRRGIGALHFGNGTRLTVT.

V is TRBV29-1 and J is TRBJ1-2; TRBD1 is a possible D gene (6 bases). CDR1 SQVTM and CDR2 ANQGSEA come from the germline V gene. V lost 4 bases, J lost 4 bases, and 13 bases lay in between. The CDR3 is 13 amino acids. Here the CDR3 reads CSVVIQGIYGYTF. The DNA for the CDR3 is TGCAGCGTTGTCATCCAGGGGATCTATGGCTACACCTTC.

This clonotype was detected ten times or more. The V call is TRBV2, the J call TRBJ1-5; tentatively, D is TRBD1 (5 bases). V was pared by 6 bases and J by 2 bases, with 17 bases between. CDR1 and CDR2 from the germline V gene are SNHLY and FYNNEI. The CDR3 consists of 16 residues. As DNA, the CDR3 is TGTGCCAGCAGCAGGACACTTGGGCTGGGCAATCAGCCCCAGCATTTT. Translated, it gives CASSRTLGLGNQPQHF.

The V call is TRBV19, the J call TRBJ1-5, with no clear D. V was shortened by 4 bases and J by 1 base, with 8 bases between the two germline ends. The germline V gene has CDR1 LNHDA and CDR2 SQIVND (reference sequence). The CDR3 extends over 14 amino acids. The CDR3 sequence is CASSRAESNQPQHF. CDR3 DNA sequence: TGTGCCAGTAGTAGGGCTGAGAGCAATCAGCCCCAGCATTTT.

The chain links TRBV10-2 to TRBJ1-5; 8 bases map to TRBD1. With V trimmed by 9 bases and J by 7 bases, 14 bases remained unmatched. The CDR3 contains 15 residues. CDR1 is WSHSY, CDR2 SAAADI, per germline. The CDR3, as DNA: TGCGCCAGTGGTACCTCAGGGGGCAGGATCCAGCCCCAGCATTTT. Its protein product is CASGTSGGRIQPQHF.

This clonotype was seen at least ten times. V is TRBV10-3 and J is TRBJ2-7, with D possibly matching TRBD2 (6 bases). CDR1 ENHRY and CDR2 SYGVKD come from the germline V gene. V lost 3 bases, J lost 1 base, and 10 bases lay in between. The CDR3 totals 14 residues. The CDR3 DNA sequence: TGTGCCATCAGTGAAGGAGGGTTTTCCTACGAGCAGTACTTC. Amino acid sequence: CAISEGGFSYEQYF.

This clonotype was detected a few times. The chain couples TRBV7-9 to TRBJ2-5; D is possibly TRBD1 (6 bases). The CDR3 has 17 residues. The V end lost 5 bases, the J end lost 0 bases, and 19 bases lay between the germline ends. Germline lookup yields CDR1 SEHNR and CDR2 FQNEAQ (reference sequence). CDR3 nucleotides: TGTGCCAGCAGCCTATCAGAACAGGGTCTGTACCAAGAGACCCAGTACTTC. Translated, it gives CASSLSEQGLYQETQYF.